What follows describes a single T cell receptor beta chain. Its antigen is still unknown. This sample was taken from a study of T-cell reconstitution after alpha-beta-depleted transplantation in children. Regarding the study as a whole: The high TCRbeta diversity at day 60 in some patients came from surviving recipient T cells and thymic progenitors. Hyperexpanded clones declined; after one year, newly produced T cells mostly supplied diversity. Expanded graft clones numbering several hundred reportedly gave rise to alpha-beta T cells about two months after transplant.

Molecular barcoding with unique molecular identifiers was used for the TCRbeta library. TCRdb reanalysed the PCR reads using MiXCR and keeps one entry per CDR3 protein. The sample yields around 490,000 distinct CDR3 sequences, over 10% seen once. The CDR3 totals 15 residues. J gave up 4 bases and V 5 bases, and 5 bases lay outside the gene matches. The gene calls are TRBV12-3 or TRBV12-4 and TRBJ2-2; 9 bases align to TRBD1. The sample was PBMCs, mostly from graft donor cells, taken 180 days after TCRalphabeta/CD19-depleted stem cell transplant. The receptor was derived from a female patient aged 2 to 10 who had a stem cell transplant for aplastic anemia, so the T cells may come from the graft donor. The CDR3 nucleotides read TGTGCCAGCAGTCAGACAGGGGGAGGCACCGGGGAGCTGTTTTTT. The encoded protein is CASSQTGGGTGELFF.